The T cell receptor beta chain under discussion was sequenced for a study of monozygotic twins with inflammatory bowel disease. The CDR3 extends over 14 amino acids. The germline CDR1 and CDR2 sequences are SNHLY and FYNNEI. TCRdb reprocessed the 5' RACE reads and keeps a single row for each CDR3 protein, giving no DNA. The sample totals 120,000 to 150,000 distinct CDR3 sequences. The clonotype was recovered from a human donor with ulcerative colitis or Crohn's disease, or a healthy co-twin of an affected twin (not recorded which). The rearrangement uses TRBV2 and TRBJ2-3. Sequenced input: blood. The CDR3: CASNETPAGGTQYF.